This is a list of T cell receptor beta chains from one sample in a study of shared clonotypes between healthy human individuals. Profiling relied on immunoSEQ multiplex PCR, and the TCRdb table lists in-frame clones only, not all of them. The repertoire holds more than 2 million clones, about 94% seen once, with 0.85% to 1.3% in the top ten. The source material was naive CD8+ T cells sorted from blood. Receptor source: a man in his late teens or twenties in good health. Both conserved end residues are part of each CDR3. The order of the fields is D gene, V gene, CDR3 protein. The D gene is left open where the match is weak.

. TRBV15 CATSGGLNGSPLHF
. TRBV4-3 CASSQDRTSSHEQYF
TRBD2 TRBV10-3 CAISGLAGGPTYEQYF
. TRBV7-9 CASSLNLNYEQYF
. TRBV27 CASSEGSGYTF
. TRBV19 CASSIGSGSAYNEQFF
. TRBV29-1 CSVEVPQPRQATYEQYF
TRBD1 TRBV5-6 CASSRTGGIYNSPLHF
. TRBV14 CASSQDRRGEQYF
. TRBV5-1 CASSFDDTFYGYTF
TRBD1 TRBV5-1 CASGPYRGPAYEQYF
. TRBV5-4 CASSLALGVNEKLFF
. TRBV6-6 CASGGGGYEQYF
TRBD2 TRBV5-6 CASSPEGYSGTAYEQYF
. TRBV9 CASSVGGRDYGYTF
. TRBV28 CASSFRATDTQYF
. TRBV13 CASSWGPPGAGLNEQFF
. TRBV28 CASRRQVSNQPQHF
. TRBV18 CASSPPGVETYNSPLHF
TRBD1 TRBV19 CASTPGQEVTEAFF
TRBD1 TRBV6-5 CASSYSTGQAVYEQFF
. TRBV11-2 CASSVETGAYEQYF
. TRBV27 CASIGTDQETQYF
TRBD2 TRBV2 CASSASAGGADTQYF
. TRBV7-6 CASSLGLADPLFF
. TRBV27 CASSTDWYNEQFF
. TRBV27 CASTQGGALSPLHF
. TRBV7-9 CASTVGGPPTDTQYF
. TRBV5-1 CASSPPGFNTEAFF
. TRBV6-4 CASSDSLNTEAFF
. TRBV7-9 CASSARMMDSPLHF
. TRBV6-1 CASSEYPGLGETQYF
. TRBV27 CASSLSRDAGEQYF
TRBD1 TRBV28 CASSQSWTGGRNTEAFF
. TRBV7-9 CASSSPMGSPAVAYEQYF
. TRBV11-2 CASRGGELFF
. TRBV2 CASTENNQPQHF
. TRBV6-1 CASSEASAYGYTF